Listed below are T cell receptor beta chains from one sample, sequenced in a study of response to subunit inactivated influenza vaccine. Via MiXCR, TCRdb re-called the RT-PCR reads, giving one row per CDR3 protein. The sample consists of under 850,000 distinct CDR3 sequences, roughly 20% of them appearing once. Sequencing used PBMCs from blood, obtained 4 to 6 days after vaccination. These TCRs come from a man between 50 and 59 years old who received an inactivated influenza vaccine. Both conserved end residues are part of each CDR3. The D gene is left open where the match is weak. Some rows mark clone size as missing; the rest say once, few, many or name a class of expanded clone.

j_gene	abundance	v_gene	d_gene	CDR3aa
TRBJ2-2	.	TRBV28	TRBD2	CASSRSLIAGGYTGELFF
TRBJ1-1	few	TRBV5-1	.	CASSLIGRDTEAFF
TRBJ2-5	many	TRBV11-2	.	CASSKFGVGETQYF
TRBJ2-7	.	TRBV20-1	TRBD1	CSASPDRDYEQYF
TRBJ2-5	many	TRBV5-1	TRBD2	CASSPGTSKETQYF
TRBJ2-7	.	TRBV27	TRBD1	CASSPTVDRGEQYF
TRBJ2-1	.	TRBV4-2	TRBD2	CASSRRAGGPGNEQFF
TRBJ2-1	.	TRBV4-1	TRBD1	CASSQGGQAHNEQFF
TRBJ2-3	.	TRBV6-1	.	CASRRLNTDTQYF
TRBJ1-1	.	TRBV7-2	.	CASSLDRVAAFF
TRBJ2-5	.	TRBV6-1	TRBD2	CASSAWTSFQETQYF
TRBJ2-2	once	TRBV12-3/TRBV12-4	.	CASSLDRTNTGELFF
TRBJ2-5	.	TRBV5-1	TRBD1	CASSLDGRQGPQYF
TRBJ2-7	.	TRBV4-3	.	CASSPLLGTYEQYF
TRBJ2-7	many	TRBV29-1	TRBD2	CSVELAGEIYEQYF
TRBJ2-7	.	TRBV5-4	.	CASSRQDRPTLYEQYF
TRBJ2-1	.	TRBV20-1	TRBD2	CSAGSRLAGVSNEQFF
TRBJ2-2	many	TRBV29-1	TRBD1	CSVGGTGLNTGELFF
TRBJ1-5	.	TRBV7-2	.	CASSPRGKGRNQPQHF
TRBJ2-7	.	TRBV4-3	.	CASSQDIYGTYEQYF
TRBJ2-5	few	TRBV20-1	TRBD2	CSATGLDPRIQETQYF
TRBJ2-3	.	TRBV5-1	.	CASSLGTPGGTDTQYF
TRBJ2-1	many	TRBV6-4	.	CASSDTRTVSYNEQFF
TRBJ2-1	.	TRBV12-3/TRBV12-4	.	CASSLGRFDEQFF
TRBJ2-5	.	TRBV7-2	.	CASSPWRDRETQYF
TRBJ1-2	few	TRBV29-1	TRBD1	CSVRQGDYGYTF
TRBJ2-5	.	TRBV20-1	TRBD1	CSARDFVGDRRETQYF
TRBJ2-1	.	TRBV24-1	.	CATSASGTLTEQFF
TRBJ2-5	.	TRBV3-1	.	CASSEVPTNGGLLFF
TRBJ2-7	.	TRBV11-2	.	CASSLGWAGGNYEQYF
TRBJ1-6	.	TRBV5-1	.	CASSTGALGLYNSPLHF
TRBJ2-7	.	TRBV20-1	TRBD1	CSARDQTGVRRYEQYF
TRBJ2-7	.	TRBV20-1	.	CSAGGRNSYEQYF
TRBJ2-1	many	TRBV15	TRBD2	CATSKGLAGADNEQFF
TRBJ2-3	many	TRBV5-6	TRBD2	CASSFLAGGLTDTQYF
TRBJ2-4	few	TRBV20-1	.	CSARDEGFWENIQYF
TRBJ2-5	.	TRBV14	.	CASSQGSRRETQYF
TRBJ2-1	.	TRBV9	TRBD2	CASSDDSGLAYYNEQFF
TRBJ2-7	few	TRBV20-1	.	CSAHEGESEQYF
TRBJ2-5	few	TRBV20-1	TRBD2	CSGTYFGTTLETQYF
TRBJ2-1	.	TRBV4-3	TRBD1	CASSDRGLYNEQFF
TRBJ2-4	.	TRBV6-2/TRBV6-3	.	CASRDGRTLQYF
TRBJ2-3	many	TRBV7-2	.	CASSLFGSTDTQYF
TRBJ1-6	.	TRBV18	TRBD1	CASSPIPGGNSPLHF
TRBJ1-2	few	TRBV14	.	CASSQDLRTPNYGYTF
TRBJ1-4	many	TRBV12-3/TRBV12-4	TRBD1	CASSTGGEKLFF
TRBJ1-3	many	TRBV6-1	TRBD1	CASSTGGGSGNTIYF
TRBJ2-1	few	TRBV27	TRBD1	CASSLSDRGRGEFF
TRBJ2-3	few	TRBV12-3/TRBV12-4	.	CASSLVGGEADTQYF
TRBJ2-1	few	TRBV20-1	.	CSAPGVTYNEQFF
TRBJ2-5	.	TRBV12-3/TRBV12-4	.	CASRSRERGVETQYF
TRBJ2-3	few	TRBV5-1	TRBD1	CASSPTGAIDTQYF
TRBJ2-7	.	TRBV29-1	TRBD2	CSTSSGKGSEQYF
TRBJ1-6	.	TRBV6-5	.	CASSYSMFRSYNSPLHF
TRBJ2-1	few	TRBV12-3/TRBV12-4	TRBD2	CASSGLAGGLDNEQFF
TRBJ2-1	.	TRBV6-2/TRBV6-3	TRBD2	CASSQYPKSGSSYNEQFF
TRBJ1-3	few	TRBV7-6	.	CASSLAGAAGNTIYF
TRBJ2-7	.	TRBV29-1	.	CSVGRRSTKYEQYF
TRBJ2-3	.	TRBV7-9	TRBD2	CASRLTSGSTDTQYF
TRBJ1-6	.	TRBV7-2	.	CASSLELGGNSPLHF